The entry below gives a single T cell receptor (beta chain) sequence along with its context. Its antigen remains undetermined. A junction boundary mismatches the germline segment, possibly from a read error. Libraries came from the immunoSEQ multiplex PCR assay. A mixture of 60 forward primers for TCR Vbeta segments and 13 reverse primers for TCR Jbeta segments was used in the multiplex PCR. Amplification of the CDR3 region of rearranged TCR beta genes was performed with a multiplex PCR assay on genomic DNA. The Illumina HiSeq System was used to sequence the amplified TCR beta libraries as 87-base-pair reads. The authors' pipeline ran thus. A later analysis tallied tens of millions of unique TCR beta chains across the 600 to 700 repertoires, and roughly 11 million of those chains were shared by two or more donors. Raw reads were error-corrected and collapsed into unique sequences with a nearest-neighbor algorithm that merged closely related sequences to remove PCR and sequencing errors. Alignment of CDR3 sequences to IMGT reference sequences was used to assign V, D and J gene segments. For a sequence to be retained, at least a six-nucleotide match to both a V gene segment and a J gene segment was required. A rearrangement counted as productive if the CDR3 had no stop codons and remained in frame with V and J, and every other rearrangement counted as non-productive. Following IMGT convention, CDR3 was defined as the stretch from the second conserved V-encoded cysteine up to the conserved J-encoded phenylalanine. In an earlier analysis of more than 550 of the donors, sequences lacking an unambiguous match to a single V gene segment were excluded. An earlier analysis of several hundred of the donors classified V segments as functional when productive rearrangements were above 56.7% and as segregating when the standard deviation between donors was above 5%. A statistical classification framework was built to diagnose cytomegalovirus status from the catalog of TCR beta chain sequences. V and J gene assignment, in a later analysis, came from comparing TCR nucleotide sequences with IMGT/GENE-DB human TR gene sequences. Using the TCRdist pipeline, a later analysis assigned CDR3 sequences along with most-parsimonious VDJ recombination scenarios. In a later analysis, every TCR beta chain was defined by the combination of its CDR3 amino acid sequence and its V-gene family, and reads without a unique V-gene family were dropped. A later analysis removed 500 to 650 highly shared, low-generation-probability nucleotide sequences to deal with suspected cross-contamination and a sequencing artifact. A later analysis calculated a clonal expansion index for each public chain from normalized within-repertoire ranks of inferred template counts. Generation probabilities in a later analysis came from a VDJ recombination model fitted to out-of-frame rearrangements, and those results were checked against IGoR. In a later analysis, TCR-TCR, TCR-HLA and TCR-CMV co-occurrence was scored with hypergeometric tests, and a repertoire-size bias correction was applied to TCR pairs. To estimate false discovery rates, a later analysis permuted the HLA or CMV assignments 20 times. In a later analysis, co-occurring TCRs were grouped with DBSCAN, and TCRdist sequence similarity was added when clustering was performed within HLA-allele-positive subsets. For co-occurrence clustering, repertoires with fewer than 30,000 or more than 120,000 public chains were excluded, along with four or five repertoires with anomalous nucleotide sharing. TCRdb's version of the immuneACCESS table is confined to in-frame rearrangements and falls short of the full clone set. An unresolved V gene accounts for under half of the shortfall where checked; the remainder is of unknown origin. That table is the source of V, J and clone size, and D and trimming were worked out from the DNA. In this sample the table shows some 190,000 clones, around 81% of which occur a single time. Approximately 2% of the sample is taken by the ten largest.

The germline V gene encodes CDR1 SEHNR and CDR2 FQNEAQ (reference sequence). From the cysteine through the phenylalanine, the CDR3 covers 14 amino acids. The CDR3 DNA has 42 bases and is translated from base 1. The source of the sample is a study of cytomegalovirus exposure and HLA in healthy donors listed by TCRdb under 2017. Broadly, across the study: In an earlier analysis of 587 of the donors, 276 Gb of sequence data and 90 million to 120 million unique TCR beta sequences from about 190 million T cells were reported. An early release that covered about 640 HLA-typed donors contained approximately 300 gigabases of sequencing data and approximately 85 million unique TCR sequences. Of the 300 to 500 genotyped donors, less than 85% were placed in the genetic ancestry cluster associated with self-reported Caucasian donors. The study aimed to test whether cataloging public T cell receptors could reveal signatures of past pathogen exposure. The study profiled the T cell repertoires of 500 to 800 subjects by immunosequencing and related them to cytomegalovirus serostatus. A separate validation cohort of approximately 120 different subjects was used in addition to the 666-subject first cohort. To predict cytomegalovirus infection status, the study combined high-throughput TCR immunosequencing, statistical association of individual TCRs with disease status, and machine learning. A later analysis re-examined previously published TCR beta repertoires from just over 650 donors and added high-resolution HLA genotyping to investigate patterns of TCR occurrence. Rather than drawing on any new phenotypic data, the later analysis identified candidate immune exposures from TCR beta sequences and the way those sequences occurred across donors. An earlier analysis of roughly 580 of the donors used high-throughput TCR beta sequencing to judge whether each TCR beta V gene segment behaved as functional or pseudogenic. Donor age, sex, ethnicity and CMV serostatus were compiled together with the repertoire data. A later genetic analysis used genome-wide SNP genotypes for about 65% of the roughly 700 donors, treating that subset as a discovery cohort. Every discovery cohort repertoire had been produced on one sequencing platform. HLA typing covered class I and class II loci at four-digit resolution. The number of donors typed differed by locus, with about 629-630 for A, B, C, DRB1 and DQB1, roughly 520 for DQA1, 600 to 610 for DPA1, and approximately 470 for DPB1. Several DR-DQ haplotypes were treated as single units for association and clustering because of strong linkage in the cohort. Among some 400 genotyped donors of the cohort, an average of about 240,000 unique TCR beta nucleotide sequences were sequenced per donor, roughly a sixth of them non-productive. On the study overall, not on this receptor specifically: For the cohort, immune exposure information was limited to CMV serostatus. The presence/absence analyses assumed that sequencing depth was roughly uniform across donors, and that assumption may not be true. In a later analysis, TCR association rates were found to vary across HLA loci, with the most associated TCRs seen for DRB1 alleles and the fewest for HLA-C alleles. Specific HLA alleles were associated with around 18,000 TCR beta sequences at a false discovery rate of 0.05 in a later analysis. In this cohort, only TCR beta chains were sequenced, and detectable features were limited by the absence of alpha or paired-chain data. The 87-base-pair reads could not distinguish some IMGT-functional V segments, including TRBV6-2 and TRBV6-3, so those segments were excluded. In the study, around 160 TCR beta chains were listed as associated with cytomegalovirus. A cluster of highly shared sequence variants was judged likely to be a technical artifact of the sequencing pipeline. Seventeen rarely observed V segments, including chromosome 9 orphons, were excluded from the earlier analysis of approximately 600 of the donors because counts were too low. Compared with equally common non-associated chains, HLA-associated TCR beta chains in a later analysis were more clonally expanded and had lower generation probabilities. An association between a missense DCLRE1C variant and V-gene and J-gene trimming of TCR beta chains was found in a later genetic analysis and replicated in an independent cohort. In an earlier analysis of 450 to 750 of the donors, most TCR beta V segments appeared in productive rearrangements about 90% or about 30% of the time, broadly matching IMGT annotations. When HLA alleles, especially DR and DQ, strongly co-occurred, attributing TCR associations to individual alleles was difficult. A further reported finding was that TCR beta sequences accurately predicted the HLA-A and HLA-B alleles for most subjects in the first cohort. Most TCR sequences were observed very rarely across donors, whereas some public TCRs were present in many individuals. In both the original and validation cohorts, the classifier was reported to diagnose cytomegalovirus status with high specificity and sensitivity. According to the authors, the approach could potentially be generalized to other disease states and immunological phenotypes. In a later genetic analysis, fewer N-insertions in productive TCRs were reported among donors in an Asian-associated ancestry cluster than the approximately 630-donor mean. In vitro tests confirmed that a few of the cytomegalovirus-associated TCR beta chains recognize cytomegalovirus antigens. HLA typing was unavailable for some donors at each locus, so association tests used only the typed subset. Linkage disequilibrium might explain the correlated functional status among segregating V segments, but an unknown experimental factor could not be excluded. A later analysis reported that several top co-occurrence clusters appeared linked to parvovirus B19, influenza, CMV and Epstein-Barr virus. A later analysis found that most CMV-associated TCR beta chains appeared HLA-restricted, with HLA associations seemingly driven largely by CMV exposure.

The cohort consisted of approximately 690 healthy bone marrow donors. At the time of sampling, every cohort member was nominally healthy, though immune exposures that went unrecorded were likely present. The donor tested CMV seronegative, placing the donor among the 350 to 400 seronegative members of the cohort. Each donor provided a peripheral blood sample, and peripheral blood mononuclear cells were used for TCR beta sequencing. The Qiagen DNeasy Blood Extraction Kit was used to extract genomic DNA from the blood cell samples. The source is a man between 18 and 35 years old in good health and CMV-seronegative. Input material: PBMCs. The V and J genes are TRBV7-9 and TRBJ1-2, with 9 bases in between that match TRBD1. The DNA sequence is given as TGTTCCAGCAGCCACGGGGGACAGGGTATGGGCTACACCTTC. This codes for CSSSHGGQGMGYTF.